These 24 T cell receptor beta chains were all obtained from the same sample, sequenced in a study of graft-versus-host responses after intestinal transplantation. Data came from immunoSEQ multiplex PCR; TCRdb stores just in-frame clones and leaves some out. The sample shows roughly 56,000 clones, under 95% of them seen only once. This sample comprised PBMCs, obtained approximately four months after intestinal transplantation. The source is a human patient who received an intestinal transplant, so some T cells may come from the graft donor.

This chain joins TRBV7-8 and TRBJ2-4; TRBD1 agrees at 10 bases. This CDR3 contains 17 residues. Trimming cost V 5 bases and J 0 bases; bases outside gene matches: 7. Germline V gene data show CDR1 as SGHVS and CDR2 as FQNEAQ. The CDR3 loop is CASSGTGERLAKNIQYF. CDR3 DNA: TGTGCCAGCAGCGGGACAGGGGAAAGACTAGCCAAAAACATTCAGTACTTC.

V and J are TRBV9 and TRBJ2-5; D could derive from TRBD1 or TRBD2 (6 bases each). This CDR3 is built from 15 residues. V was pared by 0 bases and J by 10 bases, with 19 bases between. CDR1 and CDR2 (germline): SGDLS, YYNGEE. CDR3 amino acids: CASSVESGRGGGQYF. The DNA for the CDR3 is TGTGCCAGCAGCGTAGAGTCCGGGAGAGGGGGTGGCCAGTACTTC.

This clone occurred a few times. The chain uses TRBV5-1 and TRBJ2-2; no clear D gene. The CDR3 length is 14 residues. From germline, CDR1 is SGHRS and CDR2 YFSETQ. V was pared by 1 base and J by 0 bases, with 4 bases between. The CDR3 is CASSLQSNTGELFF. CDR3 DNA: TGCGCCAGCAGCTTGCAGTCGAACACCGGGGAGCTGTTTTTT.

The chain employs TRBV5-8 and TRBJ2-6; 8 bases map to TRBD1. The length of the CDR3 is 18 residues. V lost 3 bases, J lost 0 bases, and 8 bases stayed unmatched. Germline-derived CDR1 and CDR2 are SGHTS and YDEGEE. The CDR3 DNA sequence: TGTGCCAGCAGCTCTTGGACAGGGAAGAGCTCTGGGGCCAACGTCCTGACTTTC. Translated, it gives CASSSWTGKSSGANVLTF. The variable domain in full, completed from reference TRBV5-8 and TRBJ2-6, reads EAGVTQSPTHLIKTRGQQATLRCSPISGHTSVYWYQQALGLGLQFLLWYDEGEERNRGNFPPRFSGRQFPNYSSELNVNALELEDSALYLCASSSWTGKSSGANVLTFGAGSRLTVL.

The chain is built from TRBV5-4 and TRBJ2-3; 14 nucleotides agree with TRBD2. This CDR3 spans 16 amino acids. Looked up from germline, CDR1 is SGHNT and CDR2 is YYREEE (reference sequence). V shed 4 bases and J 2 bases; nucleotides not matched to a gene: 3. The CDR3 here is CASSAGLAGATDTQYF. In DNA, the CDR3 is TGTGCCAGCAGCGCGGGACTAGCGGGGGCCACAGATACGCAGTATTTT.

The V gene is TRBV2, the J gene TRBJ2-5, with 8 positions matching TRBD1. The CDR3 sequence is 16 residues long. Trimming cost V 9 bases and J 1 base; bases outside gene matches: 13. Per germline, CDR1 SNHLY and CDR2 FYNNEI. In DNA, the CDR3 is TGTGCCAGGCGACGCTCGGACAGGGAGGTCCAAGAGACCCAGTACTTC. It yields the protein CARRRSDREVQETQYF.

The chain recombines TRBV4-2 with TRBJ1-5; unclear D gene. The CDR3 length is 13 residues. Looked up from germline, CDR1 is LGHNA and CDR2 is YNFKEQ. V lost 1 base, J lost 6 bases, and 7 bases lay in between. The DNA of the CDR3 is TGTGCCAGCAGCCAAGGGGGAGGTCAGCCCCAGCATTTT. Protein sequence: CASSQGGGQPQHF.

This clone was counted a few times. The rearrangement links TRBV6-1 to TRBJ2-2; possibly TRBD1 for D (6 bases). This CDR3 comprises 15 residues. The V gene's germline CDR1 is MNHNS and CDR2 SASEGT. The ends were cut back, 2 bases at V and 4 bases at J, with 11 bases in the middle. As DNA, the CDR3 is TGTGCCAGCAGTGAAAACAGGGTGGTCACCGGGGAGCTGTTTTTT. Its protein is CASSENRVVTGELFF.

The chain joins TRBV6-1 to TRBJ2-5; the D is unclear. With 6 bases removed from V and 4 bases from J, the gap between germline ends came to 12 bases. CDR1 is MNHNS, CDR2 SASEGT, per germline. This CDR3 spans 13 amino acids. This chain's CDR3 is CASRPRGRETQYF. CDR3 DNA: TGTGCCAGCAGACCCCGTGGGCGAGAGACCCAGTACTTC.

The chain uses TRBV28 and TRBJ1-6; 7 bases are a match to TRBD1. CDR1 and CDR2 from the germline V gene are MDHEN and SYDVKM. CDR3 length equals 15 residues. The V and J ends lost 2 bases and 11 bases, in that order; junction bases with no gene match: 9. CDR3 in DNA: TGTGCCAGCAGTTTAGAATCGGGGAGGGGGCCACCCCTCCACTTT. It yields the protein CASSLESGRGPPLHF.

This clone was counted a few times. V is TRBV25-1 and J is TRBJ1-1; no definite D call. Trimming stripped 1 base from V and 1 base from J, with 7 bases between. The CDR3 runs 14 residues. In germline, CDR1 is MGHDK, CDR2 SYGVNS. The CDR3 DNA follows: TGTGCCAGCAGTGAATCGAAAGCGAACACTGAAGCTTTCTTT. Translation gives CASSESKANTEAFF.

The DNA of the CDR3 is TGTGCCAGTAGTATTCTGGACAGACAAGAGACCCAGTACTTC. As protein: CASSILDRQETQYF. The chain joins TRBV19 to TRBJ2-5, with D perhaps TRBD1 (6 bases). Trimming left V 3 bases short and J 2 bases short, with 10 bases between. The germline gives CDR1 LNHDA, CDR2 SQIVND (reference sequence). The CDR3 is 14 amino acids.

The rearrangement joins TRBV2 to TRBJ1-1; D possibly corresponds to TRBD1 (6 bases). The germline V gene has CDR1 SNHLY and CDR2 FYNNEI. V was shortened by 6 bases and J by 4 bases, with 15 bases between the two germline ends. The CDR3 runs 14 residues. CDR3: CASRDTGFATEAFF. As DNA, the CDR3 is TGTGCCAGCAGAGATACAGGGTTTGCCACTGAAGCTTTCTTT. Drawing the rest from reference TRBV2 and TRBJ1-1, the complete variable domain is EPEVTQTPSHQVTQMGQEVILRCVPISNHLYFYWYRQILGQKVEFLVSFYNNEISEKSEIFDDQFSVERPDGSNFTLKIRSTKLEDSAMYFCASRDTGFATEAFFGQGTRLTVV.

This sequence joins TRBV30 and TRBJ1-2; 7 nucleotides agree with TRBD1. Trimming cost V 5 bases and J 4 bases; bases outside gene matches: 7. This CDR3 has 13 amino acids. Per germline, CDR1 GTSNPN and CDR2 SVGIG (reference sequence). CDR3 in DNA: TGTGCCTGGGTTACAGGGGTCCCCTATGGCTACACCTTC. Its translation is CAWVTGVPYGYTF.

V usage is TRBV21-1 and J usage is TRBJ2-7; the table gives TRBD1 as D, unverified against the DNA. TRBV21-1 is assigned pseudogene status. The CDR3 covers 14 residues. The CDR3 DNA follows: TGTGCCAGCAGCAAACTACAGGGGACCTACGAGCAGTACTTC. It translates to CASSKLQGTYEQYF.

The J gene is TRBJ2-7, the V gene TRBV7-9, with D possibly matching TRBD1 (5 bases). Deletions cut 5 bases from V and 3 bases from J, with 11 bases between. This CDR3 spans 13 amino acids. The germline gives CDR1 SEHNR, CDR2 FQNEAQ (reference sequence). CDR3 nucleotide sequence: TGTGCCAGCAGCAACCTCAGGGTCTACGAGCAGTACTTC. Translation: CASSNLRVYEQYF.

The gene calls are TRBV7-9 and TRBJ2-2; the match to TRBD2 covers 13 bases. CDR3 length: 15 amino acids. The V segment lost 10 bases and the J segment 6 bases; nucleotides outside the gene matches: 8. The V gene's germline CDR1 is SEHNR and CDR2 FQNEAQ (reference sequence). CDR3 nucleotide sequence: TGTGCCATCCTCAGGACTAGCGGGAGAGCCGGGGAGCTGTTTTTT. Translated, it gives CAILRTSGRAGELFF. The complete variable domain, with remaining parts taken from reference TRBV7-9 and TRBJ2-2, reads DTGVSQNPRHKITKRGQNVTFRCDPISEHNRLYWYRQTLGQGPEFLTYFQNEAQLEKSRLLSDRFSAERPKGSFSTLEIQRTEQGDSAMYLCAILRTSGRAGELFFGEGSRLTVL.

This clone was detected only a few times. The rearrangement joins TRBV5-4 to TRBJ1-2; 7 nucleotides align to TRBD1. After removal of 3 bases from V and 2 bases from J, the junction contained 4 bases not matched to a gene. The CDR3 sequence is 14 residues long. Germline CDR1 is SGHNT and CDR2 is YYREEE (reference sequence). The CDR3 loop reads CASSYRGSNYGYTF. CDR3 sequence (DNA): TGTGCCAGCAGCTACAGGGGATCGAACTATGGCTACACCTTC. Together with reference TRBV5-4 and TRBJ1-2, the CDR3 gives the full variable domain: ETGVTQSPTHLIKTRGQQVTLRCSSQSGHNTVSWYQQALGQGPQFIFQYYREEENGRGNFPPRFSGLQFPNYSSELNVNALELDDSALYLCASSYRGSNYGYTFGSGTRLTVV.

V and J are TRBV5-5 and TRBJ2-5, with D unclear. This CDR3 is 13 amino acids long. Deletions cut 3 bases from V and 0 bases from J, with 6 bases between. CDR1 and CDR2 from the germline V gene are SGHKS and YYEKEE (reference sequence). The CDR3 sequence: CASSSSYQETQYF. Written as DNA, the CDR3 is TGTGCCAGCAGCTCCTCGTACCAAGAGACCCAGTACTTC.

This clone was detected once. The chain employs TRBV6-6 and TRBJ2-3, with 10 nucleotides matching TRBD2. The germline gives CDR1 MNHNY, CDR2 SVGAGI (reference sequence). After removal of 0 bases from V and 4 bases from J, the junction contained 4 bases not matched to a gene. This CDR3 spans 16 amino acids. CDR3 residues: CASSYSILAGADTQYF. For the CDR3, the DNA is TGTGCCAGCAGTTACTCGATCCTAGCGGGGGCAGATACGCAGTATTTT.

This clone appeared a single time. The CDR3: CASSPSAGQSYEQYF. The CDR3 bases are TGTGCCAGCAGCCCCTCTGCGGGACAATCCTACGAGCAGTACTTC. V usage is TRBV9 and J usage is TRBJ2-7; TRBD1 or TRBD2 may be the D gene (6 bases each). CDR1 SGDLS and CDR2 YYNGEE come from the germline V gene. The germline V and J ends were trimmed by 4 bases and 1 base, with 15 bases remaining between them. This CDR3 contains 15 residues.

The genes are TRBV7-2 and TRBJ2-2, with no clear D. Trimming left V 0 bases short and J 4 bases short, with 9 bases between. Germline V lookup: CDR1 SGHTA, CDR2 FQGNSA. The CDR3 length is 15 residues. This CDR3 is CASSLASVITGELFF. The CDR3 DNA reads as TGTGCCAGCAGCTTAGCTTCAGTAATCACCGGGGAGCTGTTTTTT.

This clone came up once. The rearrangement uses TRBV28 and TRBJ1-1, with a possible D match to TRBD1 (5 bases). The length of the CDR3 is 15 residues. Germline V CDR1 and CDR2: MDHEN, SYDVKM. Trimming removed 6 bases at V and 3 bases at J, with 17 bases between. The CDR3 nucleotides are TGTGCCAGCAGCCCTAAGGGGTATTTGGACACTGAAGCTTTCTTT. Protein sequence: CASSPKGYLDTEAFF.

The CDR3 loop is CASSESGRVQYF. The CDR3 DNA is TGTGCCAGCAGTGAAAGCGGGCGCGTTCAGTACTTC. This chain joins TRBV2 and TRBJ2-4, with D possibly being TRBD2 (6 bases). V shed 2 bases and J shed 11 bases, with 10 bases lying between them. This CDR3 region has 12 residues. Germline assignment: CDR1 SNHLY and CDR2 FYNNEI.